This record concerns one TCR beta chain sequence. The antigen it recognizes is unknown. The record has no base qualities; no much larger clone is one base away. These data come from a study of OX40 agonist ivuxolimab in advanced cancers. With respect to the entire study: Ivuxolimab was an agonistic, fully human IgG2 monoclonal antibody directed against OX40 (CD134), a costimulatory receptor. In the dose-escalation cohort, roughly 80% of patients were male, and the mean age was roughly 60 years, with a range of about 23 to 90. Intravenous ivuxolimab was administered to patients every 2 weeks at six dose levels: 0.01, 0.1, 0.3, 1.5, 3 and 10 mg/kg. Of the 50 to 55 patients in dose escalation, about 20 had hepatocellular carcinoma, some 15 had melanoma, 9 had renal cell carcinoma and 9 had head and neck cancer. Prior anti-PD-1, anti-PD-L1 or anti-CTLA-4 therapy was permitted, and checkpoint inhibitors had been received by 30% to 40% of dose-escalation patients. Peripheral TCRbeta sequencing aimed to test whether ivuxolimab altered TCR sequence diversity and caused clonal T-cell expansion. The paper describes the monotherapy dose-escalation part (N ≈ 52 patients) of the phase I trial of ivuxolimab. Three dose-escalation patients achieved partial responses, one with hepatocellular carcinoma and two with cutaneous melanoma.

The research as a whole found: After ivuxolimab, CD8+ T cells had more expanded clones than CD4+ T cells on average. Clonal expansion of both CD4+ and CD8+ blood T cells was observed from baseline to week 6 at doses 0.1 to 3.0 mg/kg. In partial responders in the 0.1-3.0 mg/kg groups, normalized peripheral clonal expansion was found to be among the lowest, especially among CD8+ T cells. Low levels of normalized T-cell clonal expansion were also seen in some nonresponding patients. The antigen specificity of the clonally expanded peripheral T cells was not determined.

Genomic DNA was extracted from sorted cells for sequencing of the TCRbeta CDR3 region. The immunoSEQ Assay was used for sequencing of TCRbeta CDR3 regions. TCRdb took this table from immuneACCESS and kept in-frame rearrangements with V and J called. Such tables lack part of the clones; where checked against another copy, unresolved V genes explain under half of the gap, and the rest is unexplained. This sample is represented by 65,000 or so clones; 80% to 95% of them were singletons. The ten largest clones add up to roughly 13% of the sample. Patients with autoimmune disease history or receiving systemic immunosuppression were excluded from the trial. Peripheral blood for TCR sequencing was collected from all dose cohorts at baseline, on cycle 4 day 1, and on cycle 7 day 1. Samples were obtained from an open-label, multicenter, first-in-human phase I dose-escalation trial of ivuxolimab. The trial enrolled adults with locally advanced or metastatic head and neck squamous cell, hepatocellular, melanoma or renal cell carcinoma. Before TCR sequencing, CD4+ T cells and CD8+ T cells from peripheral blood were sorted into separate populations.

V gives up 4 bases and J gives up 3 bases, and the segment between their germline ends measures 11 bases. Looking up the germline V gene yields CDR1 SGHRS and CDR2 YFSETQ. The CDR3 starts with the cysteine, ends with the phenylalanine, and has 14 residues. Just the 42-base CDR3 DNA is kept, in frame starting at base 1. This clonotype originated in an adult with an advanced solid tumor such as melanoma, head and neck, liver or kidney cancer. The chain uses TRBV5-1 and TRBJ2-1; a weak D assignment points to TRBD2 (5 bases agree). The sample was CD4+ or CD8+ T cells sorted from blood, taken in a trial of the OX40 agonist ivuxolimab. The nucleotide sequence is TGCGCCAGCAGCCCCCCGGACTTCTACAATGAGCAGTTCTTC. It translates to CASSPPDFYNEQFF.